The text below deals with one T cell receptor beta chain. This sample is part of a study of blood T cell repertoires in COVID-19. Study-wide context: Specimens from acute and convalescent COVID-19 originated in the United States, Italy and Spain. Sample material is recorded as cDNA or gDNA derived from T cells, B-cell-depleted T cells, or PBMCs.

TCRdb's table, derived via immunoSEQ multiplex PCR, lists solely in-frame clones and lacks some. The data contain about 72,000 clones, around 90% of them singletons. This CDR3 is 12 amino acids long. The germline CDR1 and CDR2 sequences are LNHDA and SQIVND (reference sequence). V lost 3 bases and J 5 bases, leaving 4 bases between the germline ends. The clonotype originates from a man aged 45-65 years with acute or convalescent COVID-19. Input material: peripheral blood. This rearrangement joins TRBV19 to TRBJ2-2; D is uncertain. Written as DNA, the CDR3 is TGTGCCAGTAGTATCTCGACCGGGGAGCTGTTTTTT. Translating it yields CASSISTGELFF.